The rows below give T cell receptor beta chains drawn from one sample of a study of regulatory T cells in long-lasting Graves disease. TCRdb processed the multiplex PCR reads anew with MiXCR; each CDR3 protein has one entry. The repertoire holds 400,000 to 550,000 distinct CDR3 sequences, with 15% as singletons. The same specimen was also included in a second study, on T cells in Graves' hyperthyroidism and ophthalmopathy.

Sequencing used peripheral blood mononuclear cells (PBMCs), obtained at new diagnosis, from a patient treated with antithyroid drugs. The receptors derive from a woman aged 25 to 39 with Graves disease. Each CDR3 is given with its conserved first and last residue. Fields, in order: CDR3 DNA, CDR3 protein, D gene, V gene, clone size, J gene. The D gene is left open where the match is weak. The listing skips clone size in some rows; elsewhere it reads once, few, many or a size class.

TGTGCCAGCAGCTTCGGACTAGCGGGAGCGGGAGAGACCCAGTACTTC CASSFGLAGAGETQYF TRBD2 TRBV7-7 few TRBJ2-5
TGCGCCAGCAGCCAAGGACTACTCAGCTCCTACGAGCAGTACTTC CASSQGLLSSYEQYF NA TRBV4-1 NA TRBJ2-7
TGCAGCGTTGCTGGAGGGTGGGATGAAAAACTGTTTTTT CSVAGGWDEKLFF NA TRBV29-1 many TRBJ1-4
TGTGCCACCGGTGATTCCGGGATAGGAGCCTACAATGAGCAGTTCTTC CATGDSGIGAYNEQFF NA TRBV24-1 NA TRBJ2-1
TGTGCCAGCAGCCAAGAAGGGTGGTCAAGCGAGCAAGAGACCCAGTACTTC CASSQEGWSSEQETQYF NA TRBV3-1 many TRBJ2-5
TGTGCCAGCACCAACGTGGGTCCAGATACGCAGTATTTT CASTNVGPDTQYF NA TRBV12-3/TRBV12-4 NA TRBJ2-3
TGTGCCAGCAGGCACCACAGGGGGCGCGGTAGTTCCGAGCAGTTCTTC CASRHHRGRGSSEQFF TRBD1 TRBV7-8 many TRBJ2-1
TGCGCCAGCAGCTCCGGGACTAGAAATGAGCAGTTCTTC CASSSGTRNEQFF TRBD2 TRBV5-1 many TRBJ2-1
TGTGCCACCAGCAGAGAGGTCCCGTACCAGGAGACCCAGTACTTC CATSREVPYQETQYF NA TRBV15 few TRBJ2-5
TGTGCCAGCAGTTTCGAGGGGAGTATGAACACTGAAGCTTTCTTT CASSFEGSMNTEAFF NA TRBV12-3/TRBV12-4 many TRBJ1-1